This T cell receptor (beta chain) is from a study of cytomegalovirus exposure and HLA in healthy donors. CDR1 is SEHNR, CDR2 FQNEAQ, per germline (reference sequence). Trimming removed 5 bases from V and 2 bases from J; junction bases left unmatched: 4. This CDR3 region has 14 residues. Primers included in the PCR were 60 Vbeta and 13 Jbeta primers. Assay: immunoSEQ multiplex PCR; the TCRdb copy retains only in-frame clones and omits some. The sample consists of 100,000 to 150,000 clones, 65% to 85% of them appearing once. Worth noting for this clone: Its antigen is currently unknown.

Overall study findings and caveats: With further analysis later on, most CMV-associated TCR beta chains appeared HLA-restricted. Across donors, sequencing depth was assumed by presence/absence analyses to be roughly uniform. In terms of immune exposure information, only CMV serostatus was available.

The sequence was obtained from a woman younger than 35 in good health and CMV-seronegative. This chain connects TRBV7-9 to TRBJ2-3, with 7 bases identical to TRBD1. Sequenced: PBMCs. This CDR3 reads CASSNRGSTDTQYF. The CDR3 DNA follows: TGTGCCAGCAGCAACAGGGGATCCACAGATACGCAGTATTTT. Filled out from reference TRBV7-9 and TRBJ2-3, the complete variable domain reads DTGVSQNPRHKITKRGQNVTFRCDPISEHNRLYWYRQTLGQGPEFLTYFQNEAQLEKSRLLSDRFSAERPKGSFSTLEIQRTEQGDSAMYLCASSNRGSTDTQYFGPGTRLTVL.